These 16 T cell receptor beta chains share one sample of origin, sequenced in a study of beta chain features in type 1 diabetes. Sequencing targeted expressed TCRB transcripts, as all isolated RNA had been reverse transcribed. TCRdb's table, derived via immunoSEQ multiplex PCR, lists solely in-frame clones and lacks some. This table has about 220,000 clones, about 11% appearing once. The sequenced sample was central memory CD4+ T cells from blood. These receptors were obtained from a man aged 18 to 29 in good health.

This clone has a handful of counts. This sequence joins TRBV7-2 and TRBJ2-5; either TRBD1 or TRBD2 may supply D (6 bases each). This CDR3 is 15 amino acids long. CDR1 and CDR2 from the germline V gene are SGHTA and FQGNSA. V lost 2 bases to trimming and J lost 5 bases, with 15 bases between them. Here the CDR3 reads CASSLFTGARETQYF. The DNA for the CDR3 is TGTGCCAGCAGCTTATTTACGGGGGCGAGGGAGACCCAGTACTTC.

This chain connects TRBV11-1 to TRBJ2-3, with D unclear. Trimming took off 4 bases at V and 6 bases at J, with 8 bases between the two ends. CDR1 is SGHAT, CDR2 FQDESV, per germline (reference sequence). The CDR3 covers 12 residues. This CDR3 reads CASSSNVDTQYF. CDR3 DNA: TGTGCCAGCAGCTCCAACGTGGATACGCAGTATTTT.

This clone was detected only a few times. The genes are TRBV11-2 and TRBJ2-3; D remains ambiguous. V was cut by 5 bases and J by 4 bases, with 16 bases left in between. The CDR3 consists of 15 residues. Germline V gene lookup returns CDR1 SGHAT and CDR2 FQNNGV. CDR3 residues: CASSLNGWVADTQYF. The CDR3 DNA reads as TGTGCCAGCAGCCTTAACGGGTGGGTCGCAGATACGCAGTATTTT.

The genes are TRBV2 and TRBJ2-5; 10 bases fit TRBD2. CDR3 length: 14 residues. Germline assignment: CDR1 SNHLY and CDR2 FYNNEI. Trimming removed 4 bases from V and 5 bases from J; junction bases left unmatched: 4. The CDR3, as DNA: TGTGCCAGCAGTGGGCTAGCGGGAGATGAGACCCAGTACTTC. As protein: CASSGLAGDETQYF. Based on the CDR3 plus reference TRBV2 and TRBJ2-5, the full variable domain is EPEVTQTPSHQVTQMGQEVILRCVPISNHLYFYWYRQILGQKVEFLVSFYNNEISEKSEIFDDQFSVERPDGSNFTLKIRSTKLEDSAMYFCASSGLAGDETQYFGPGTRLLVL.

J is TRBJ1-1 and V is TRBV29-1; D uncertain. The V gene's germline CDR1 is SQVTM and CDR2 ANQGSEA. The CDR3 totals 13 residues. V was clipped by 7 bases and J by 3 bases, with 15 bases between them. The CDR3 bases are TGCAGCGCGTGCCAAGACGGATACACTGAAGCTTTCTTT. Protein product: CSACQDGYTEAFF.

The V gene is TRBV4-2, the J gene TRBJ2-2; 14 bases agree with TRBD2. The CDR3 runs 18 residues. The V segment lost 4 bases and the J segment 1 base; nucleotides outside the gene matches: 5. The germline CDR1 and CDR2 sequences are LGHNA and YNFKEQ. The CDR3 sequence: CASSPGLAGVLNTGELFF. The CDR3 DNA follows: TGTGCCAGCAGCCCGGGACTAGCGGGAGTGCTGAACACCGGGGAGCTGTTTTTT.

This chain connects TRBV7-8 to TRBJ2-5; D may be TRBD2 (5 bases). This CDR3 spans 14 amino acids. V was clipped by 4 bases and J by 5 bases, with 14 bases between them. Per the germline V gene, CDR1 is SGHVS and CDR2 is FQNEAQ. The CDR3 sequence is CASSSRTVSETQYF. CDR3 DNA: TGTGCCAGCAGCTCCAGGACTGTTTCGGAGACCCAGTACTTC. The full variable domain, completed using reference TRBV7-8 and TRBJ2-5, is GAGVSQSPRYKVAKRGQDVALRCDPISGHVSLFWYQQALGQGPEFLTYFQNEAQLDKSGLPSDRFFAERPEGSVSTLKIQRTQQEDSAVYLCASSSRTVSETQYFGPGTRLLVL.

This chain links TRBV7-7 with TRBJ2-2; TRBD2 agrees at 11 bases. V trimming: 5 bases; J trimming: 7 bases; junction bases outside the gene matches: 6. In germline, CDR1 is SSHAT, CDR2 FNYEAQ (reference sequence). The CDR3 extends over 15 amino acids. This CDR3 reads CASSKTSGSVGELFF. The CDR3 nucleotides read TGTGCCAGCAGCAAAACTAGCGGGAGTGTCGGGGAGCTGTTTTTT.

This clone was seen at least ten times. V is TRBV10-3 and J is TRBJ2-3, with TRBD2 matching over 13 bases. This CDR3 contains 12 residues. V lost 11 bases, J lost 7 bases, and 3 bases stayed unmatched. Germline CDR1 and CDR2: ENHRY and SYGVKD. CDR3 nucleotide sequence: TGTGCCGTCGGGACTAGCGGGAATACGCAGTATTTT. Its protein is CAVGTSGNTQYF.

The rearrangement joins TRBV27 to TRBJ1-5, with D possibly being TRBD1 (5 bases). The CDR3 loop spans 14 amino acids. Germline CDR1 reads MNHEY; CDR2 reads SMNVEV (reference sequence). V lost 5 bases and J 7 bases, leaving 15 bases between the germline ends. CDR3 loop: CASSPRRQGQPQHF. The CDR3 DNA follows: TGTGCCAGCAGTCCCAGACGTCAGGGCCAGCCCCAGCATTTT.

The chain recombines TRBV29-1 with TRBJ1-1, with 9 bases lining up with TRBD1. Germline V gene data show CDR1 as SQVTM and CDR2 as ANQGSEA. Trimming took 4 bases from V and 6 from J; bases not matched to a gene: 9. The CDR3 covers 14 residues. CDR3 amino acids: CSVATGTGSAEAFF. The DNA for the CDR3 is TGCAGCGTTGCTACCGGGACAGGGAGCGCTGAAGCTTTCTTT.

This clone showed up just a few times. In the same sample, other DNA sequences code for this CDR3. The rearrangement joins TRBV7-9 to TRBJ2-7; D is unresolved. Germline V CDR1 and CDR2: SEHNR, FQNEAQ (reference sequence). The CDR3 totals 11 residues. The ends were cut back, 0 bases at V and 7 bases at J, with 4 bases in the middle. The CDR3 DNA reads as TGTGCCAGCAGCTTAGCCGGGGAGCAGTACTTC. This encodes CASSLAGEQYF. The entire variable domain, with the rest obtained from reference TRBV7-9 and TRBJ2-7, is as follows: DTGVSQNPRHKITKRGQNVTFRCDPISEHNRLYWYRQTLGQGPEFLTYFQNEAQLEKSRLLSDRFSAERPKGSFSTLEIQRTEQGDSAMYLCASSLAGEQYFGPGTRLTVT.

The rearrangement joins TRBV5-4 to TRBJ2-3, with 8 bases identical to TRBD1. The V gene's germline CDR1 is SGHNT and CDR2 YYREEE (reference sequence). The ends lost 2 bases at V and 0 bases at J; junction bases unmatched: 2. The CDR3 length is 15 residues. CDR3: CASSFDRGSTDTQYF. The DNA of the CDR3 is TGTGCCAGCAGCTTCGACAGGGGCAGCACAGATACGCAGTATTTT. The full variable domain, in which reference TRBV5-4 and TRBJ2-3 provide the parts outside the CDR3, is ETGVTQSPTHLIKTRGQQVTLRCSSQSGHNTVSWYQQALGQGPQFIFQYYREEENGRGNFPPRFSGLQFPNYSSELNVNALELDDSALYLCASSFDRGSTDTQYFGPGTRLTVL.

This clone appeared a few times. This sample includes further DNA sequences coding for the same CDR3. J is TRBJ2-7 and V is TRBV5-1, with 7 bases aligning to TRBD2. The CDR3 contains 12 residues. Germline lookup yields CDR1 SGHRS and CDR2 YFSETQ. The trim removed 0 bases at V and 6 bases at J, leaving 0 bases unmatched. The CDR3 is CASSLERGEQYF. The CDR3 nucleotides are TGCGCCAGCAGCTTGGAGCGGGGCGAGCAGTACTTC.

The chain couples TRBV9 to TRBJ2-2; D might be TRBD2 (5 bases). This CDR3 is built from 14 residues. Trimming took 3 bases from V and 2 from J, leaving 8 bases between them. CDR1 SGDLS and CDR2 YYNGEE come from the germline V gene. The chain's CDR3 is CASSESGNTGELFF. DNA for the CDR3: TGTGCCAGCAGCGAAAGCGGAAACACCGGGGAGCTGTTTTTT.

The V call is TRBV30, the J call TRBJ2-5, with TRBD2 identical over 7 bases. This CDR3 region has 15 residues. Germline V gene sequence: CDR1 GTSNPN, CDR2 SVGIG (reference sequence). CDR3 nucleotide sequence: TGTGCTCGGAGCCGCCAAGGGAGGGAGCAAGAGACCCAGTACTTC. Translating gives CARSRQGREQETQYF.